Below are 8 T cell receptor beta chains sequenced from a single sample in a study of OX40 agonist ivuxolimab in advanced cancers. Only in-frame clones appear in the TCRdb table, and some are missing; sequencing was by immunoSEQ multiplex PCR. Counted here are 75,000 or so clones, around four fifths occurring once; the ten biggest clones make up 25%. Source: CD4+ or CD8+ T cells sorted from blood, taken in a trial of the OX40 agonist ivuxolimab. Source of these receptors: an adult with an advanced solid tumor such as melanoma, head and neck, liver or kidney cancer.

V is TRBV2 and J is TRBJ2-7; 9 bases align to TRBD2. V lost 7 bases to trimming and J lost 0 bases; unmatched junction nucleotides: 16. The CDR3 is made up of 18 amino acids. Germline V CDR1 and CDR2: SNHLY, FYNNEI. CDR3 amino acids: CASNFPISGSQSSYEQYF. Written as DNA, the CDR3 is TGTGCCAGCAACTTTCCCATTAGCGGGAGCCAAAGCTCCTACGAGCAGTACTTC.

V gene TRBV6-1 combines with J gene TRBJ2-7; D gene uncertain. The CDR3 length is 14 residues. CDR1 is MNHNS and CDR2 is SASEGT in the germline V gene. The V end was cut by 0 bases, the J end by 2 bases, with 8 bases between. The CDR3 nucleotides are TGTGCCAGCAGTGAAGCTCATCTTACCTACGAGCAGTACTTC. This gives the protein CASSEAHLTYEQYF.

The V gene is TRBV19, the J gene TRBJ1-4; D ambiguous. The V and J ends lost 4 bases and 5 bases respectively, with 8 bases between them. CDR1 and CDR2 from the germline V gene are LNHDA and SQIVND (reference sequence). The CDR3 has 13 residues. The CDR3 DNA follows: TGTGCCAGTAGTAATACAGAGAATGAAAAACTGTTTTTT. This codes for CASSNTENEKLFF.

The J gene is TRBJ1-2, the V gene TRBV20-1, with unresolved D. Per germline, CDR1 DFQATT and CDR2 SNEGSKA (reference sequence). V was pared by 3 bases and J by 3 bases, with 5 bases between. The CDR3 runs 11 residues. CDR3 loop: CSASNDYGYTF. The DNA of the CDR3 is TGCAGTGCTAGTAACGACTATGGCTACACCTTC.

The chain combines TRBV7-2 with TRBJ2-3; 9 nucleotides agree with TRBD2. Trimming removed 1 base from V and 4 bases from J; junction bases left unmatched: 15. Germline V gives CDR1 SGHTA, CDR2 FQGNSA. The CDR3 extends over 19 amino acids. CDR3: CASSLVTFWSGGSPDTQYF. DNA of the CDR3: TGTGCCAGCAGCTTAGTAACGTTTTGGAGCGGGGGGAGTCCAGATACGCAGTATTTT.

V gene TRBV30 combines with J gene TRBJ1-5; D not resolved. V lost 2 bases, J lost 0 bases, and 14 bases lay in between. The CDR3 extends over 16 amino acids. Germline V CDR1 and CDR2: GTSNPN, SVGIG (reference sequence). CDR3 nucleotide sequence: TGTGCCTGGAGTAAGGCAGGCACTTATAGCAATCAGCCCCAGCATTTT. Its translation is CAWSKAGTYSNQPQHF.

The genes are TRBV4-2 and TRBJ2-3; TRBD2 matches at 13 bases. The CDR3 is 18 amino acids. V lost 1 base, J lost 1 base, and 5 bases stayed unmatched. The V gene's germline CDR1 is LGHNA and CDR2 YNFKEQ. CDR3 in amino acids: CASSQGLAGGVGTDTQYF. Here the CDR3 DNA reads TGTGCCAGCAGCCAAGGACTAGCGGGAGGTGTGGGCACAGATACGCAGTATTTT.

The chain combines TRBV4-1 with TRBJ2-6; D is undetermined. V shed 0 bases and J shed 1 base, with 13 bases lying between them. The CDR3 covers 18 residues. CDR1 is MGHRA, CDR2 YSYEKL, per germline. CDR3 protein: CASSQERSFRSGANVLTF. CDR3 bases: TGCGCCAGCAGCCAAGAACGAAGTTTCCGATCTGGGGCCAACGTCCTGACTTTC.